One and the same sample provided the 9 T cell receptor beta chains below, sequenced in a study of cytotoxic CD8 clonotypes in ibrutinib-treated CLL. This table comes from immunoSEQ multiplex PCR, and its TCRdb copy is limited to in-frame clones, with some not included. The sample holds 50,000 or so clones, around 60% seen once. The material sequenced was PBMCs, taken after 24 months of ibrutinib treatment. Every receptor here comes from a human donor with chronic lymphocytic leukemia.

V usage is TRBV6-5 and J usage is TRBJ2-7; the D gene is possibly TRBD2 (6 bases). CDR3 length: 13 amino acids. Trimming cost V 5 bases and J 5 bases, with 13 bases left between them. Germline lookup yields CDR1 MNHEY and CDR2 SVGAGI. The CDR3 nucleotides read TGTGCCAGCAGTCCTTTTCGGGGGAACGAGCAGTACTTC. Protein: CASSPFRGNEQYF.

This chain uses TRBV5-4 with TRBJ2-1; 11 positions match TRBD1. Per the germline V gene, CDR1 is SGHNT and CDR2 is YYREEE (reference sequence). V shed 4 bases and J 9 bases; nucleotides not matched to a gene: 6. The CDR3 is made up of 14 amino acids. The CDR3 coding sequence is TGTGCCAGCAGCCAGGACAGGGGGCCAAGTGAGCAGTTCTTC. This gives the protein CASSQDRGPSEQFF.

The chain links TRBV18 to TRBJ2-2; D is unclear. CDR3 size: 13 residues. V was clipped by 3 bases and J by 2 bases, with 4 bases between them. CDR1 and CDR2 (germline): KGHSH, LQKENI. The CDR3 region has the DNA TGTGCCAGCTCACCCATTAACACCGGGGAGCTGTTTTTT. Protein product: CASSPINTGELFF.

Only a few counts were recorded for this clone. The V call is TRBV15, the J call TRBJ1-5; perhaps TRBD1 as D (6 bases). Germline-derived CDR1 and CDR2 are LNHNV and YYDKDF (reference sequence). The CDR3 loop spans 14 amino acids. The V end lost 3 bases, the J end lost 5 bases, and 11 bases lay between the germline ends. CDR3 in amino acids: CATSSLRGDQPQHF. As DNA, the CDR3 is TGTGCCACCAGCAGCCTAAGGGGGGATCAGCCCCAGCATTTT.

The CDR3 protein is CASSLTGSLSSYEQYF. CDR3 DNA: TGTGCCAGCAGCCTGACGGGGTCGCTTAGCTCCTACGAGCAGTACTTC. V and J are TRBV4-2 and TRBJ2-7; D is possibly TRBD2 (5 bases). The V end lost 4 bases, the J end lost 0 bases, and 16 bases lay between the germline ends. The CDR3 extends over 16 amino acids. The V gene's germline CDR1 is LGHNA and CDR2 YNFKEQ.

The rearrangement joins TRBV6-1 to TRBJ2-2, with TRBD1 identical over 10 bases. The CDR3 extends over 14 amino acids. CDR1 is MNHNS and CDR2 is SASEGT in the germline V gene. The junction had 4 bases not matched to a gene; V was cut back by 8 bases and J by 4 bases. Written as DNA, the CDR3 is TGTGCCAGCTATAGGACAGGGGGCACCGGGGAGCTGTTTTTT. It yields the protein CASYRTGGTGELFF.

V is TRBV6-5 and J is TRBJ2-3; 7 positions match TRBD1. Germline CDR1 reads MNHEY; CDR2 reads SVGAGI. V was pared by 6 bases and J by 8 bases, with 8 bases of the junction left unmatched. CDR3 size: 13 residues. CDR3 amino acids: CASRLDTGATQYF. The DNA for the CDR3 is TGTGCCAGCAGGCTTGACACAGGGGCTACGCAGTATTTT.

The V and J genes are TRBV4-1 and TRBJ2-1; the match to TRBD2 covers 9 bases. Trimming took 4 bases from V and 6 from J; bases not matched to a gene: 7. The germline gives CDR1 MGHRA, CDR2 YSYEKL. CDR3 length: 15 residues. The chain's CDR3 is CASSLSPSGANEQFF. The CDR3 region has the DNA TGCGCCAGCAGCCTGTCCCCTAGCGGGGCCAATGAGCAGTTCTTC.

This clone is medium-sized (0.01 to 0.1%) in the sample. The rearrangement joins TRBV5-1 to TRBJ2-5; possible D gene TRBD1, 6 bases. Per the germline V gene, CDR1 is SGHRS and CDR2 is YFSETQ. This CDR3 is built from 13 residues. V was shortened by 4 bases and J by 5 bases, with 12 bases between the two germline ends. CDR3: CASSVSGVETQYF. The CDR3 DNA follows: TGCGCCAGCAGCGTGTCAGGGGTCGAGACCCAGTACTTC.